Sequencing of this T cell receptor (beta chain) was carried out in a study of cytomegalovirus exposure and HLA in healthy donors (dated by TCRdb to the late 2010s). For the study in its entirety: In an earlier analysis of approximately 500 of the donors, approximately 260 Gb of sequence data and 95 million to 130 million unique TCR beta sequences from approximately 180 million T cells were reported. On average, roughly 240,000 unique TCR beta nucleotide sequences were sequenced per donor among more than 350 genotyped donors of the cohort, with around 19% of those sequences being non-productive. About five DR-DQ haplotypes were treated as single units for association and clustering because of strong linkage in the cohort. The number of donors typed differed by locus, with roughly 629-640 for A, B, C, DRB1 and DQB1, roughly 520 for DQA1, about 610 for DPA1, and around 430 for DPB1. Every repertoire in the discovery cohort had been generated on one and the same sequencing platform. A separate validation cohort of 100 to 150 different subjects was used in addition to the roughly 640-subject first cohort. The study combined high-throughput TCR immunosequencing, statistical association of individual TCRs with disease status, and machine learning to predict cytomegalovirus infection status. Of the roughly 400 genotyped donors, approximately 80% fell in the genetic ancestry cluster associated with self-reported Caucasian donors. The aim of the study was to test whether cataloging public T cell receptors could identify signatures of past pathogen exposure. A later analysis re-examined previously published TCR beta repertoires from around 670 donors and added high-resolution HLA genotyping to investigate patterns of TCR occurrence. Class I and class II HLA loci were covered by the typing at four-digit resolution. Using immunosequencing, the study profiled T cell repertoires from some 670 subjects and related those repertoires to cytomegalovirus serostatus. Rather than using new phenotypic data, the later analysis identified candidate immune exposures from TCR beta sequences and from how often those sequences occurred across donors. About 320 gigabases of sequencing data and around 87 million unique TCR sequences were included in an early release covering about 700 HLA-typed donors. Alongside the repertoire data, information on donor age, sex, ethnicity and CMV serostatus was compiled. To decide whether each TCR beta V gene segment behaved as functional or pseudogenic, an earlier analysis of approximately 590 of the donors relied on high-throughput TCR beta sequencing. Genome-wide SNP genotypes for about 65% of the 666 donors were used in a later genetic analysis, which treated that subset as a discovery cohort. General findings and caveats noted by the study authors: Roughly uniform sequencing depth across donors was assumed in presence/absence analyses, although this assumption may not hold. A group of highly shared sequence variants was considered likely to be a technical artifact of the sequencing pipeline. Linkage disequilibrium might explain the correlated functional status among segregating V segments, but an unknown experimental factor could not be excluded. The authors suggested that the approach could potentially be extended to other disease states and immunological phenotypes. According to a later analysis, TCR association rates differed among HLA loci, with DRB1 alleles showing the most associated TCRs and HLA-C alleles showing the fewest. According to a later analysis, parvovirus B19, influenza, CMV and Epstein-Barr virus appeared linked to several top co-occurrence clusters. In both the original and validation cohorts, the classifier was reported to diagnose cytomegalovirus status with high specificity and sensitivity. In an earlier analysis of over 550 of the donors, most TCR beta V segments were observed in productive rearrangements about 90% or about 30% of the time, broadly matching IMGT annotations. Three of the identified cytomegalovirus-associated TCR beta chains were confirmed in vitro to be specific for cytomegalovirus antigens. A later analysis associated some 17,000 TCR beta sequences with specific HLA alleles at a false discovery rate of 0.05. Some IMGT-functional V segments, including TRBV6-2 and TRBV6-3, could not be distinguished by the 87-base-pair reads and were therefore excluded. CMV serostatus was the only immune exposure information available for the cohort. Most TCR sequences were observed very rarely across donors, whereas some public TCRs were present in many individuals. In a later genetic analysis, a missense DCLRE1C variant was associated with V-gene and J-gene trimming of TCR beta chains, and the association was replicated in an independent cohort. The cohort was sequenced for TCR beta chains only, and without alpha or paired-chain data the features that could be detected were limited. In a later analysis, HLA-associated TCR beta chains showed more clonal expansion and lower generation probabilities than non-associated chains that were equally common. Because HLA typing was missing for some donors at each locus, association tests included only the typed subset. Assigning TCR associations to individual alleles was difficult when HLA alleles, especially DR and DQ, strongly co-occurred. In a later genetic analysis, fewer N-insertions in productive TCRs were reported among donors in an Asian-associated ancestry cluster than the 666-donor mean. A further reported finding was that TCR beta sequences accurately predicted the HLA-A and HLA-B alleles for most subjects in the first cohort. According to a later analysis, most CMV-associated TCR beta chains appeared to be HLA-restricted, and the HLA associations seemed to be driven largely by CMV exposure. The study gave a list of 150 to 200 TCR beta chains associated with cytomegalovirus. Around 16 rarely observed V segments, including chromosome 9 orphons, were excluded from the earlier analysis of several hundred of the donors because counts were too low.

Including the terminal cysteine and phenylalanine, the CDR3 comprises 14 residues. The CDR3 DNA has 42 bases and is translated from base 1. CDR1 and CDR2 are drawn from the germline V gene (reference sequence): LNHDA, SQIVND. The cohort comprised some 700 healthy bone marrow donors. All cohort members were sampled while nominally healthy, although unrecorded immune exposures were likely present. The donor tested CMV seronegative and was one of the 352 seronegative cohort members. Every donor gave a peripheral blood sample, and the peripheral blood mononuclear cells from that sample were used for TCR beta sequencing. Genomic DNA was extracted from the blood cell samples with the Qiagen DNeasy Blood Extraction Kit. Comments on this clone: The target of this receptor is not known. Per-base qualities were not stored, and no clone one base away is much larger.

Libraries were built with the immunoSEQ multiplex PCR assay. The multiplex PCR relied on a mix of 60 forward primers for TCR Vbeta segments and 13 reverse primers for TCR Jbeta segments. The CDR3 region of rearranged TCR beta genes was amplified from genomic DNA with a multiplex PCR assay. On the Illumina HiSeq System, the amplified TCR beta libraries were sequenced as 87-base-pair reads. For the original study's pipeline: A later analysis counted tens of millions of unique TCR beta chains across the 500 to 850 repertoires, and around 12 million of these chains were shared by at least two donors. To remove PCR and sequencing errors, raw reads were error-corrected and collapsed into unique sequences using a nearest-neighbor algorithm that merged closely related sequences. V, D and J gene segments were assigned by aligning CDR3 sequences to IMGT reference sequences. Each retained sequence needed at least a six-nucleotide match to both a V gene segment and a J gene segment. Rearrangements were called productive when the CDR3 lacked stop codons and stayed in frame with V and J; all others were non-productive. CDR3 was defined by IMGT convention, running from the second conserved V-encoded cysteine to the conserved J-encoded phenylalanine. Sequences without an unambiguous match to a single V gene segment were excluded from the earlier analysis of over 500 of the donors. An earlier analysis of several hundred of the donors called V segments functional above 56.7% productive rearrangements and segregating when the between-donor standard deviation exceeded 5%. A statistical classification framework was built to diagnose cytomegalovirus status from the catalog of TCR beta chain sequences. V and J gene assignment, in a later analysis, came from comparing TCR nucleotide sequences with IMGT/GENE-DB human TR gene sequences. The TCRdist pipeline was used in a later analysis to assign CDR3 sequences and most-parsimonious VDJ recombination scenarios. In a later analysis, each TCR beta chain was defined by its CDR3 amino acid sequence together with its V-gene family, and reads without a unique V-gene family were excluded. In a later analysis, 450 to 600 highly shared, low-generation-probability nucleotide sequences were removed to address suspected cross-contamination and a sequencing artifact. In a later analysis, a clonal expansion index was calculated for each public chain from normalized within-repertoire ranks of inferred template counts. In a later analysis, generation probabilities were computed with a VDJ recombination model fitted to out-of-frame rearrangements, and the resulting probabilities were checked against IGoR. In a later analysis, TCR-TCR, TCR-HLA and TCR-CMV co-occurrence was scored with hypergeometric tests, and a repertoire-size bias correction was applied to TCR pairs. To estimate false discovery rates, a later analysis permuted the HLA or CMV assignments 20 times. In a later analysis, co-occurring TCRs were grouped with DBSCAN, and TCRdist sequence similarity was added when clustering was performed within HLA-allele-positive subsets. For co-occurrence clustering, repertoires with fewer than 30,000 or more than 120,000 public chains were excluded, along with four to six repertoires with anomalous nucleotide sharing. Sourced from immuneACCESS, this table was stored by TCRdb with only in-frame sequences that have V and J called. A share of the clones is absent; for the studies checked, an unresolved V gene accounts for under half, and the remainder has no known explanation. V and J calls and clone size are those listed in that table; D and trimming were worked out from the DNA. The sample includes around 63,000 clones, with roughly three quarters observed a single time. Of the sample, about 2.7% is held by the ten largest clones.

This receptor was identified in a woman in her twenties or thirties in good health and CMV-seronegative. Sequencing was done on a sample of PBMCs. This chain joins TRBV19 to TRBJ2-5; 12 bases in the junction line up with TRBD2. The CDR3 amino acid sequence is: CVTSSGGARETQYF. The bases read TGTGTCACTTCTAGCGGGGGGGCCCGGGAGACCCAGTACTTC. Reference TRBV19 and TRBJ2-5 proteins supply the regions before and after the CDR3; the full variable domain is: DGGITQSPKYLFRKEGQNVTLSCEQNLNHDAMYWYRQDPGQGLRLIYYSQIVNDFQKGDIAEGYSVSREKKESFPLTVTSAQKNPTAFYLCVTSSGGARETQYFGPGTRLLVL.